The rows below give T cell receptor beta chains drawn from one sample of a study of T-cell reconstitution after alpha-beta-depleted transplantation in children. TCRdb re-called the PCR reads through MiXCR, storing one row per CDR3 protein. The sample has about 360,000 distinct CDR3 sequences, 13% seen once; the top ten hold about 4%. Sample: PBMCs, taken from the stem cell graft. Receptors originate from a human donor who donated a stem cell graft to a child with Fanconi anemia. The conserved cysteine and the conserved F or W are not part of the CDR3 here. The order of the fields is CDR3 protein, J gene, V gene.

ASSSDRGMSTGELF TRBJ2-2 TRBV5-1
ASSPRIMNTEAF TRBJ1-1 TRBV5-5
ASKGVRNYGYT TRBJ1-2 TRBV19
SARGSSYNSPLH TRBJ1-6 TRBV20-1
ASSFVPQNDNEQF TRBJ2-1 TRBV11-2
ASSYSLDTDTQY TRBJ2-3 TRBV6-5
ASRSGTSGGWKTQY TRBJ2-5 TRBV12-3/TRBV12-4
SARGQWAEAF TRBJ1-1 TRBV20-1
ASSFLGEDRNEQF TRBJ2-1 TRBV11-1
ASSYDLQETQY TRBJ2-5 TRBV6-5
ASSPFVAMNTEAF TRBJ1-1 TRBV12-3/TRBV12-4
ASRDRGNIQY TRBJ2-4 TRBV2
ASSLAFVRGGEQY TRBJ2-7 TRBV12-3/TRBV12-4
SAREGQQETQY TRBJ2-5 TRBV20-1
ASSYGGFNEQF TRBJ2-1 TRBV6-5
ASTTAGATDTQY TRBJ2-3 TRBV7-6
ASSQVDGSSGYT TRBJ1-2 TRBV3-1
SVERIGPSSYNEQF TRBJ2-1 TRBV29-1
ASSKDRGPYEQY TRBJ2-7 TRBV7-2
ASSQFQTGTTEAF TRBJ1-1 TRBV4-3
ATSRGLGDSPLH TRBJ1-6 TRBV15
ASSLLGAVDTEAF TRBJ1-1 TRBV5-1
ASSGANQPQH TRBJ1-5 TRBV27
ASTSVGEQY TRBJ2-7 TRBV12-3/TRBV12-4
ASSRGSQETQY TRBJ2-5 TRBV2
ASSPRMGGNQPQH TRBJ1-5 TRBV18
ASSSGQGGIGTQY TRBJ2-3 TRBV5-1
ASSQDASTAGTYYGYT TRBJ1-2 TRBV4-3
ASSLLARGLY TRBJ2-1 TRBV16
SARQTSGGYNEQF TRBJ2-1 TRBV20-1
ASTENGGRATGELF TRBJ2-2 TRBV6-5
ASSFGQLNTEAF TRBJ1-1 TRBV12-3/TRBV12-4
ASSAGWSTYNEQF TRBJ2-1 TRBV7-2
ASSQVEGPQEKLF TRBJ1-4 TRBV4-1
ASSLAQGITEAF TRBJ1-1 TRBV12-3/TRBV12-4
ASSSFDTSNQPQH TRBJ1-5 TRBV12-3/TRBV12-4
SARGQGALETQY TRBJ2-5 TRBV20-1
ASSYSLEGPGGVSQY TRBJ2-5 TRBV6-5
ASSLAENGYT TRBJ1-2 TRBV5-1
ASSSISGGSKTQY TRBJ2-5 TRBV7-8
SARELAGFSDTQY TRBJ2-3 TRBV20-1
ASGLGSINEQF TRBJ2-1 TRBV12-5
ASSFNVGGTGELF TRBJ2-2 TRBV5-6
ASSPGRVNQPQH TRBJ1-5 TRBV18
ASGRGNTEAF TRBJ1-1 TRBV27
ASSPSFSGGRRDEQF TRBJ2-1 TRBV4-3